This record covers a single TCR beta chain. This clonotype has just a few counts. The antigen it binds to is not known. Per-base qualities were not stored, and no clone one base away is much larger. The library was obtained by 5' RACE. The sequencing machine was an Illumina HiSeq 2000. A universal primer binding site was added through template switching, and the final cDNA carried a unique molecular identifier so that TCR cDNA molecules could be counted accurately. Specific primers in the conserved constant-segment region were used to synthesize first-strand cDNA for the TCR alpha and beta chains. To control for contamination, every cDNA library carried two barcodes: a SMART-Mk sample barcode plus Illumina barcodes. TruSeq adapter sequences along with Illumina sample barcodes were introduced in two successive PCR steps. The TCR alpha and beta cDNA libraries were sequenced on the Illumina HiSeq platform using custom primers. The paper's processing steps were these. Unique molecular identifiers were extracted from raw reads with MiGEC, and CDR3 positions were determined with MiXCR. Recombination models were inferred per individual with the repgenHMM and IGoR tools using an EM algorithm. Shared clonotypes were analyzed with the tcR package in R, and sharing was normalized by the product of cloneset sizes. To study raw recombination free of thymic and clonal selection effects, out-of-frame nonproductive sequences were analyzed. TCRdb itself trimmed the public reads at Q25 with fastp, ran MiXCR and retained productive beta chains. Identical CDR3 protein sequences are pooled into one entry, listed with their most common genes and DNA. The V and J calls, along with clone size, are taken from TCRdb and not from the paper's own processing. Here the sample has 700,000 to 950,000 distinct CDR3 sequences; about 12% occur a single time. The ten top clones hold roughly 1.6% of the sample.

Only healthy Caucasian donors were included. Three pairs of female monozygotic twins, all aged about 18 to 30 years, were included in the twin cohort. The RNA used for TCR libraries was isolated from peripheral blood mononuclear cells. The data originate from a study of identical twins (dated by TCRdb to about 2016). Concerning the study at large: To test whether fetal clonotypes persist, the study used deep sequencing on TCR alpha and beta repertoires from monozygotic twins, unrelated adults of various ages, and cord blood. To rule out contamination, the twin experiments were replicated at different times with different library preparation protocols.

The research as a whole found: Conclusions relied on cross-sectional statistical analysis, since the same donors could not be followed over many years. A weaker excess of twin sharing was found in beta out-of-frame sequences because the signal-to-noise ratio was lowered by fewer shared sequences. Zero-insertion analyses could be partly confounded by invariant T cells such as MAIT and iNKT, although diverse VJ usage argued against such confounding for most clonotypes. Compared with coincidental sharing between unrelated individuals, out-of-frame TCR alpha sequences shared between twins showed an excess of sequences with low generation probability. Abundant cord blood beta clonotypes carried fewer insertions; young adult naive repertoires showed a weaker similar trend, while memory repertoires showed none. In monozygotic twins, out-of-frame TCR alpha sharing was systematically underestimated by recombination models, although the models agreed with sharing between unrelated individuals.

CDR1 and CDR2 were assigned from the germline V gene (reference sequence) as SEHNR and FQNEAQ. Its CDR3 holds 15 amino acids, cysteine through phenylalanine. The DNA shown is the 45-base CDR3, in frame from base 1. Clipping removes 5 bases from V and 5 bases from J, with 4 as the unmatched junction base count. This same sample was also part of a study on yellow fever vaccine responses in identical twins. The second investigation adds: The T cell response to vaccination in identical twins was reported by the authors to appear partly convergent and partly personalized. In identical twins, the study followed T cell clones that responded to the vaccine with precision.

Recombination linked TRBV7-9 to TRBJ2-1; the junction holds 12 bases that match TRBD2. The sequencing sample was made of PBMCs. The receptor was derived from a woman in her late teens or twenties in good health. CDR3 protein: CASSHRTSGNNEQFF. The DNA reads TGTGCCAGCAGCCATAGGACTAGCGGGAACAATGAGCAGTTCTTC.